Given below is one T cell receptor (beta chain) in context. Its antigen remains unknown. This sample was taken from a study of beta chain features in type 1 diabetes. Study-level background: Regarding age, gender and cell yields, patients proved similar to healthy donors. All samples yielded some 100,000,000 examined sorted cells. Study outcomes and limitations: In comparison with healthy donors, patients had naive, central memory and Treg TCRB repertoires that appeared more similar. For Type 1 diabetes patients, all four CD4+ subsets carried TCRB CDR3s that were moderately but significantly shorter.

Reverse transcription of all isolated RNA meant that expressed TCRB transcripts were sequenced. Average reads for naive, central memory and regulatory T cell samples were several million. Assay used: immunoSEQ multiplex PCR; TCRdb lists only in-frame clones, some missing. The sample yields nearly 700,000 clones, 10% to 15% seen once. The sequenced sample was naive CD4+ T cells from blood. This sequence was found in a man aged 18 to 30 with type 1 diabetes.

CDR3 sequence (DNA): TGTGCCAGCAAAAGGACTAGCGGGCTCTCCTACGAGCAGTACTTC. Its translation: CASKRTSGLSYEQYF. This chain uses TRBV2 with TRBJ2-7, with 11 bases lining up with TRBD2. The germline gives CDR1 SNHLY, CDR2 FYNNEI. The CDR3 has 15 residues. Losses at the gene ends were 7 bases for V and 0 bases for J; bases not matched to a gene: 5.